Listed here are 26 T cell receptor beta chains from one sample, sequenced in a study of blood T cells in healthy people across ages. Using a J-beta primer mix together with a sample-barcoded 5' primer, a second PCR was run for roughly 6 to 11 cycles. TCRdb reprocessed the 5' RACE reads via MiXCR and lists one record per CDR3 protein. The table lists about 800,000 distinct CDR3 sequences, just under 25% of them singletons. These data also formed part of another study, on T cells of mothers and their children.

Sequencing was performed on blood. The receptors here all came from a boy aged 5-17 years in good health.

The chain has TRBV6-2 or TRBV6-3 and TRBJ2-3, with D possibly called TRBD1 or TRBD2 (5 bases each). CDR3 length: 11 amino acids. V lost 5 bases to trimming and J lost 8 bases, with 8 bases between them. Germline assignment: CDR1 MNHEY and CDR2 SVGEGT. The CDR3 DNA reads TGTGCCAGCAGTGACAGCGGTACGCAGTATTTT. The encoded protein is CASSDSGTQYF.

This chain uses TRBV28 with TRBJ1-4; 9 nucleotides agree with TRBD1. The CDR3 spans 16 residues. Trimming at V came to 4 bases and at J to 0 bases, leaving 3 bases not matched to a gene. Germline V gene data show CDR1 as MDHEN and CDR2 as SYDVKM. CDR3 sequence: CASSYRGLATNEKLFF. CDR3 in DNA: TGTGCCAGCAGTTACAGGGGGCTGGCAACTAATGAAAAACTGTTTTTT. Full variable domain (rest looked up from reference TRBV28 and TRBJ1-4): DVKVTQSSRYLVKRTGEKVFLECVQDMDHENMFWYRQDPGLGLRLIYFSYDVKMKEKGDIPEGYSVSREKKERFSLILESASTNQTSMYLCASSYRGLATNEKLFFGSGTQLSVL.

This clonotype showed up just a few times. The chain is built from TRBV7-3 and TRBJ2-1; 8 positions match TRBD2. CDR3 length equals 15 residues. Germline values: CDR1 SGHTA, CDR2 FQGTGA. V gave up 4 bases and J gave up 4 bases; unmatched junction bases: 6. The CDR3 DNA sequence: TGTGCCAGCAGCTCTCTAGCGGGTTTATACAATGAGCAGTTCTTC. It yields the protein CASSSLAGLYNEQFF.

The V call is TRBV4-3, the J call TRBJ2-3; D unclear. V was clipped by 1 base and J by 0 bases, with 14 bases between them. Per the germline V gene, CDR1 is LGHNA and CDR2 is YSLEER. The CDR3 covers 17 residues. The CDR3 DNA reads TGCGCCAGCAGCCAAGGCCCCGGCGAACCTAGCACAGATACGCAGTATTTT. Protein product: CASSQGPGEPSTDTQYF.

In nucleotides, the CDR3 is TGTGCCAGCAGCTTAGCAGGCCTGAACCAAGAGACCCAGTACTTC. It encodes CASSLAGLNQETQYF. The chain joins TRBV13 to TRBJ2-5; unclear D gene. This CDR3 is built from 15 residues. From germline, CDR1 is PRHDT and CDR2 FYEKMQ (reference sequence). The V gene lost 1 base and the J gene lost 0 bases, with 9 bases spanning the gap. Full variable domain (outside the CDR3, taken from reference TRBV13 and TRBJ2-5): AAGVIQSPRHLIKEKRETATLKCYPIPRHDTVYWYQQGPGQDPQFLISFYEKMQSDKGSIPDRFSAQQFSDYHSELNMSSLELGDSALYFCASSLAGLNQETQYFGPGTRLLVL.

This clonotype was observed a few times. A much more abundant neighbour one base away suggests this may be a read error. The CDR3 reads CSARDVRLRGSNQPQHF. The CDR3 DNA sequence: TGCAGTGCTAGAGATGTGAGGTTAAGAGGCAGCAATCAGCCCCAGCATTTT. This sequence joins TRBV20-1 and TRBJ1-5; no definite D call. Germline CDR1 DFQATT, CDR2 SNEGSKA (reference sequence). This CDR3 comprises 17 residues. V was pared by 0 bases and J by 1 base, with 16 bases between.

The chain carries TRBV5-1 and TRBJ2-5; 12 bases fit TRBD2. This CDR3 has 16 residues. The V segment lost 4 bases and the J segment 2 bases; nucleotides outside the gene matches: 6. Germline assignment: CDR1 SGHRS and CDR2 YFSETQ. CDR3 bases: TGCGCCAGCAGCATAACTAGCGGGGGGCCGCAAGAGACCCAGTACTTC. Residues: CASSITSGGPQETQYF.

This sequence joins TRBV27 and TRBJ1-5; 9 bases map to TRBD1. This CDR3 is built from 15 residues. Per germline, CDR1 MNHEY and CDR2 SMNVEV (reference sequence). V dropped 3 bases and J dropped 3; count of bases not matched to a gene: 3. CDR3 region: CASSFTGGYNQPQHF. In DNA form, the CDR3 reads TGTGCCAGCAGTTTCACAGGGGGCTACAATCAGCCCCAGCATTTT.

The chain couples TRBV7-9 to TRBJ2-1; 10 bases align to TRBD2. The ends lost 6 bases at V and 0 bases at J; junction bases unmatched: 8. Germline CDR1 SEHNR, CDR2 FQNEAQ (reference sequence). This CDR3 contains 17 residues. The CDR3 DNA sequence: TGTGCCAGCAGACCTAGACTAGCGGGCAGCTCCTACAATGAGCAGTTCTTC. Residues: CASRPRLAGSSYNEQFF.

In regard to this clonotype: A junction end diverges from the germline sequence, so it may reflect a read error. This chain joins TRBV7-2 and TRBJ2-7; 10 nucleotides match TRBD2. Germline loops: CDR1 SGHTA, CDR2 FQGNSA. The CDR3 is 18 residues long. CDR3 bases: TGTGCCAGCAGCTTTGGTCTAGCGGGGGCCACAAGCTCCTACAAGCAGTACTTC. Translating it yields CASSFGLAGATSSYKQYF.

The chain links TRBV7-9 to TRBJ2-5; 9 nucleotides line up with TRBD1. Near its end, the DNA agrees better with TRBJ2-7, so the J call may be wrong. This CDR3 region has 14 residues. Per germline, CDR1 SEHNR and CDR2 FQNEAQ (reference sequence). The CDR3 loop reads CASSIRDRVHEQYF. In nucleotides, the CDR3 is TGTGCCAGCAGCATCCGGGACAGGGTCCACGAGCAGTACTTC.

With regard to this clonotype: An end of the junction differs from the germline gene, which may be a read error. The CDR3 DNA is TGTGCCAGCAGCGTGGTGGGGAATTTTTCGTTC. It encodes CASSVVGNFSF. The J gene is TRBJ2-7, the V gene TRBV28, with D uncertain. Germline CDR1 reads MDHEN; CDR2 reads SYDVKM. CDR3 length equals 11 residues.

The J gene is TRBJ1-4, the V gene TRBV11-2; D gene unclear. This CDR3 contains 15 residues. Trimming took 5 bases from V and 8 from J, leaving 18 bases between them. Germline CDR1 SGHAT, CDR2 FQNNGV. The CDR3 DNA sequence: TGTGCCAGCAGCCCGAGGACGGAGCTCGGAGAAAAACTGTTTTTT. This translates into CASSPRTELGEKLFF.

The chain links TRBV20-1 to TRBJ1-1; unclear D gene. Trimming took off 3 bases at V and 3 bases at J, with 11 bases between the two ends. The germline V gene encodes CDR1 DFQATT and CDR2 SNEGSKA (reference sequence). The CDR3 runs 13 residues. CDR3 nucleotides: TGCAGTGCTAGTGTAGGGAGGGACACTGAAGCTTTCTTT. Its protein is CSASVGRDTEAFF.

V is TRBV12-3 or TRBV12-4 and J is TRBJ1-1; D possibly corresponds to TRBD1 (5 bases). Deletions cut 8 bases from V and 0 bases from J, with 10 bases between. The CDR3 runs to 13 residues. The CDR3 reads CASHDSLNTEAFF. In DNA, the CDR3 is TGTGCCAGCCACGACAGTTTGAACACTGAAGCTTTCTTT.

This clonotype was seen a few times. The chain employs TRBV5-1 and TRBJ2-5; TRBD2 matches 13 bases. This CDR3 region has 15 residues. The V segment lost 3 bases and the J segment 3 bases; nucleotides outside the gene matches: 2. Germline V gene data show CDR1 as SGHRS and CDR2 as YFSETQ. CDR3 in amino acids: CASSWTSGSEETQYF. CDR3 DNA sequence: TGCGCCAGCAGCTGGACTAGCGGGAGCGAAGAGACCCAGTACTTC.

CDR3 DNA sequence: TGTGCCAGCAGCTTCGCGTCGACAGGCGTCTATGGCTACACCTTC. Its translation: CASSFASTGVYGYTF. This sequence joins TRBV7-3 and TRBJ1-2, with D perhaps TRBD1 (6 bases). CDR1 is SGHTA, CDR2 FQGTGA, per germline. Trimming cost V 3 bases and J 4 bases, with 15 bases left between them. CDR3 length: 15 amino acids.

The chain links TRBV30 to TRBJ2-5, with TRBD1 matching 12 bases. From germline, CDR1 is GTSNPN and CDR2 SVGIG (reference sequence). V shed 2 bases, J shed 5 bases, and the junction held 6 bases outside the gene matches. The length of the CDR3 is 15 residues. For the CDR3, the DNA is TGTGCCTGGAGTAAAATGGGGACAGGGGGCGAGACCCAGTACTTC. This translates into CAWSKMGTGGETQYF.

This clonotype was seen more than once but under ten times. The V call is TRBV9, the J call TRBJ1-4; a possible D gene is TRBD1 (5 bases). Trimming took 0 bases from V and 8 from J, leaving 11 bases between them. This CDR3 contains 14 residues. From germline, CDR1 is SGDLS and CDR2 YYNGEE. CDR3: CASSVGHGQEKLFF. DNA of the CDR3: TGTGCCAGCAGCGTAGGTCACGGACAAGAAAAACTGTTTTTT.

The sample holds a few counts of this clonotype. V is TRBV29-1 and J is TRBJ2-7; D remains ambiguous. Looked up from germline, CDR1 is SQVTM and CDR2 is ANQGSEA. The CDR3 is 11 amino acids. Trimming pared 5 bases from V and 2 bases from J, leaving 7 bases between. CDR3 DNA: TGCAGCGTTTATACAGCCTACGAGCAGTACTTC. It is translated as CSVYTAYEQYF.

This chain uses TRBV12-3 or TRBV12-4 with TRBJ2-2; D gene uncertain. This CDR3 has 13 residues. The V end was cut by 7 bases, the J end by 8 bases, with 14 bases between. The CDR3 DNA sequence: TGTGCCAGCAACACTCGGTCTGAGGGGGAGCTGTTTTTT. Protein: CASNTRSEGELFF.

This chain joins TRBV10-3 and TRBJ2-5; D is perhaps TRBD1 (5 bases). Germline CDR1 reads ENHRY; CDR2 reads SYGVKD. The CDR3 consists of 14 residues. V lost 6 bases and J lost 4, with 15 bases in between. Here the CDR3 reads CAIREDIARETQYF. For the CDR3, the DNA is TGTGCCATCAGAGAGGACATAGCAAGAGAGACCCAGTACTTC.

The sample holds a few counts of this clonotype. The gene calls are TRBV19 and TRBJ1-4, with unresolved D. The V gene lost 0 bases and the J gene lost 7 bases, with 15 bases spanning the gap. Germline CDR1 reads LNHDA; CDR2 reads SQIVND (reference sequence). This CDR3 has 16 amino acids. The CDR3 DNA reads as TGTGCCAGTAGTATAGATCCACAGTCGATTGGTGAAAAACTGTTTTTT. It codes for CASSIDPQSIGEKLFF.

The chain couples TRBV6-5 to TRBJ2-3; either TRBD1 or TRBD2 may supply D (5 bases each). The V gene lost 2 bases and the J gene lost 4 bases, with 28 bases spanning the gap. The CDR3 has 20 amino acids. Germline CDR1 and CDR2: MNHEY and SVGAGI. CDR3 protein: CASSYPKRRAGELGADTQYF. The CDR3 DNA reads TGTGCCAGCAGTTACCCTAAGCGTCGTGCGGGCGAGTTGGGGGCAGATACGCAGTATTTT.

The chain is built from TRBV18 and TRBJ2-1, with TRBD2 identical over 11 bases. V was clipped by 1 base and J by 7 bases; unmatched bases: 3. Germline lookup yields CDR1 KGHSH and CDR2 LQKENI. The CDR3 has 15 residues. The CDR3 sequence is CASSPQGLAANEQFF. CDR3 bases: TGTGCCAGCTCACCACAGGGACTAGCGGCGAATGAGCAGTTCTTC.

This clonotype turned up a few times. The V and J genes are TRBV9 and TRBJ2-3, with 7 positions matching TRBD2. Looked up from germline, CDR1 is SGDLS and CDR2 is YYNGEE. The CDR3 covers 17 residues. J gave up 4 bases and V 4 bases, and 15 bases lay outside the gene matches. The CDR3 nucleotides read TGTGCCAGCAGCCAATCCCTTGGCGGGAGCGCACCAGATACGCAGTATTTT. It specifies CASSQSLGGSAPDTQYF.